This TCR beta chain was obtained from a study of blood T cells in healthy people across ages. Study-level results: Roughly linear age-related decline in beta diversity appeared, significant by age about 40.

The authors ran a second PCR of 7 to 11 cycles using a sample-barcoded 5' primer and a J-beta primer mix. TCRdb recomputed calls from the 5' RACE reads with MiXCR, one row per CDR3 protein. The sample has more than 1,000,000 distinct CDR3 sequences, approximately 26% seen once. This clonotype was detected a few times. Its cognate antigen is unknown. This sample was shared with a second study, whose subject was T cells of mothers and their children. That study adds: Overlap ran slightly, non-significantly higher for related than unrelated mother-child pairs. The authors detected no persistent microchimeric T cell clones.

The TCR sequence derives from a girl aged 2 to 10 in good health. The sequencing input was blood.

The CDR3 region has the DNA TGTGCCAGCAAGGTTGGCACTGAAGCTTTCTTT. The encoded protein is CASKVGTEAFF. V is TRBV12-3 or TRBV12-4 and J is TRBJ1-1, with no clear D. The germline V and J ends were trimmed by 7 bases and 4 bases, with 7 bases remaining between them. The CDR3 contains 11 residues.